Following are 25 T cell receptor beta chains from one sample sequenced in a study of blood T cell repertoires in COVID-19. Libraries were prepared by immunoSEQ multiplex PCR; TCRdb keeps only in-frame clonotypes and omits some of them. The table has under 150,000 clones, around nine tenths seen once. The sample comprised PBMCs or T cells enriched from blood (not recorded which). The receptors shown here come from a woman under 40 with acute COVID-19.

V usage is TRBV7-9 and J usage is TRBJ1-4; D possibly corresponds to TRBD1 (6 bases). The ends were cut back, 3 bases at V and 3 bases at J, with 8 bases in the middle. The CDR3 length is 14 residues. CDR1 SEHNR and CDR2 FQNEAQ come from the germline V gene (reference sequence). CDR3 DNA: TGTGCCAGCAGCTTGGGACAACCTAATGAAAAACTGTTTTTT. Amino acids: CASSLGQPNEKLFF.

This chain connects TRBV3-1 (or the pseudogene TRBV3-2) to TRBJ2-1, with 8 nucleotides matching TRBD2. Germline lookup yields CDR1 LGHDT and CDR2 YNNKEL (reference sequence). V shed 2 bases, J shed 6 bases, and the junction held 6 bases outside the gene matches. The CDR3 length is 15 residues. CDR3 bases: TGTGCCAGCAGCCAATCGCGGGGGGACGGCAATGAGCAGTTCTTC. Translation gives CASSQSRGDGNEQFF.

The chain links TRBV4-3 to TRBJ2-6; D ambiguous. Germline V gene data show CDR1 as LGHNA and CDR2 as YSLEER. Trimming removed 5 bases at V and 7 bases at J, with 6 bases between. This CDR3 is built from 12 residues. The CDR3 region has the DNA TGCGCCAGCAGCTTGGCTGCCAACGTCCTGACTTTC. Translated: CASSLAANVLTF.

The chain joins TRBV7-2 to TRBJ2-2; a possible D gene is TRBD1 (5 bases). CDR1 is SGHTA, CDR2 FQGNSA, per germline. This CDR3 is built from 15 residues. V was cut by 2 bases and J by 7 bases, with 14 bases left in between. CDR3 sequence reads: CASSLIRAQVGELFF. DNA of the CDR3: TGTGCCAGCAGCTTAATCAGGGCTCAGGTCGGGGAGCTGTTTTTT.

The chain has TRBV10-3 and TRBJ1-6; no definite D call. The germline gives CDR1 ENHRY, CDR2 SYGVKD. V was pared by 2 bases and J by 8 bases, with 16 bases between. This CDR3 has 16 residues. The CDR3 coding sequence is TGTGCCATCAGTGAGCCCCCCCAGGACGGGGATTCACCCCTCCACTTT. Encoded protein: CAISEPPQDGDSPLHF.

The V and J genes are TRBV7-9 and TRBJ2-7, with a tentative D call TRBD1 (7 bases). The germline V and J ends were trimmed by 6 bases and 7 bases, with 16 bases remaining between them. The CDR3 spans 13 residues. CDR1 SEHNR and CDR2 FQNEAQ come from the germline V gene (reference sequence). CDR3 amino acids: CASSTEGAGEQYF. The CDR3 nucleotides are TGTGCCAGCAGTACGGAGGGGGCGGGAGAGCAGTACTTC.

This chain connects TRBV14 to TRBJ2-1; TRBD2 aligns across 13 bases. Germline assignment: CDR1 SGHDN and CDR2 FVKESK. This CDR3 comprises 19 residues. J lost 1 base, V lost 3 bases, and 9 bases had no gene match. The DNA for the CDR3 is TGTGCCAGCAGCCACACTAGCGGGAGGGCCATGAGTTCCTACAATGAGCAGTTCTTC. Protein: CASSHTSGRAMSSYNEQFF.

The rearrangement uses TRBV4-3 and TRBJ2-1, with 8 bases aligning to TRBD2. Germline CDR1 and CDR2: LGHNA and YSLEER. J lost 5 bases, V lost 3 bases, and 3 bases had no gene match. The CDR3 sequence is 14 residues long. CDR3 DNA sequence: TGCGCCAGCAGCCAGGGACTAGAACACAATGAGCAGTTCTTC. This encodes CASSQGLEHNEQFF.

On this clone itself: Distinct nucleotide sequences in the sample also encode this CDR3. The rearrangement joins TRBV20-1 to TRBJ1-5; D may be TRBD1 (6 bases). Germline V gene data show CDR1 as DFQATT and CDR2 as SNEGSKA (reference sequence). Deletions cut 3 bases from V and 7 bases from J, with 13 bases between. The CDR3 contains 13 residues. The CDR3: CSASQGTNQPQHF. CDR3 coding DNA: TGCAGTGCTAGTCAGGGGACCAACCAGCCCCAGCATTTT.

The J gene is TRBJ2-3, the V gene TRBV4-1; TRBD2 agrees at 9 bases. The length of the CDR3 is 16 residues. The V gene end was trimmed by 1 base and the J gene end by 2 bases; junction bases not matched to a gene: 4. Germline loops: CDR1 MGHRA, CDR2 YSYEKL. The CDR3, as DNA: TGCGCCAGCAGCCAAGTAGCGGGAGCCCCCACAGATACGCAGTATTTT. Protein product: CASSQVAGAPTDTQYF.

The chain is built from TRBV30 and TRBJ2-3, with unresolved D. This CDR3 contains 13 residues. Germline V gives CDR1 GTSNPN, CDR2 SVGIG (reference sequence). V lost 3 bases to trimming and J lost 0 bases, with 7 bases between them. CDR3 protein: CAWRSYSTDTQYF. The CDR3 DNA reads TGTGCCTGGAGGTCCTATAGCACAGATACGCAGTATTTT.

The V call is TRBV28, the J call TRBJ1-5; TRBD1 is a possible D gene (6 bases). The CDR3 is 15 amino acids. Germline V gene data show CDR1 as MDHEN and CDR2 as SYDVKM. Trimming pared 7 bases from V and 3 bases from J, leaving 16 bases between. CDR3 in amino acids: CASISVQGPNQPQHF. The CDR3 nucleotides read TGTGCCAGCATTTCGGTACAGGGACCCAATCAGCCCCAGCATTTT.

This clone has only one observation. The genes are TRBV12-5 and TRBJ2-5, with 8 nucleotides matching TRBD2. Germline V lookup: CDR1 LGHNT, CDR2 FRNRAP. The CDR3 covers 17 residues. J was trimmed by 2 bases and V by 6 bases; bases with no gene match: 14. The CDR3 sequence is CASGLKTLGGGQETQYF. The DNA for the CDR3 is TGTGCTAGTGGCCTGAAAACGCTCGGGGGGGGGCAAGAGACCCAGTACTTC.

This chain links TRBV21-1 with TRBJ2-3; TRBD1, the table's D call, lacks a check against the DNA. TRBV21-1 is a pseudogene. This CDR3 has 17 amino acids. CDR3 in amino acids: CASSAGGGACPTDTQYF. CDR3 in DNA: TGTGCCAGCAGCGCAGGGGGCGGCGCTTGTCCCACAGATACGCAGTATTTT.

V and J are TRBV5-1 and TRBJ1-5; 7 bases match TRBD1. The junction had 12 bases not matched to a gene; V was cut back by 6 bases and J by 0 bases. The CDR3 extends over 17 amino acids. Germline CDR1 and CDR2: SGHRS and YFSETQ. DNA of the CDR3: TGCGCCAGCACCTTCCCAGGGGGAGAGAGTAGCAATCAGCCCCAGCATTTT. Its protein product is CASTFPGGESSNQPQHF.

J is TRBJ2-1 and V is TRBV7-2, with 9 positions matching TRBD1. This CDR3 spans 13 amino acids. The V segment lost 4 bases and the J segment 5 bases; nucleotides outside the gene matches: 0. Germline values: CDR1 SGHTA, CDR2 FQGNSA. Here the CDR3 DNA reads TGTGCCAGCAGCTGGGACAGGGACAATGAGCAGTTCTTC. It is translated as CASSWDRDNEQFF.

This chain uses TRBV18 with TRBJ1-1; D gene unclear. The ends were cut back, 6 bases at V and 4 bases at J, with 15 bases in the middle. This CDR3 is built from 14 residues. Germline values: CDR1 KGHSH, CDR2 LQKENI. The CDR3 region has the DNA TGTGCCAGCTCCGATACTGCGGGAGCCACTGAAGCTTTCTTT. It yields the protein CASSDTAGATEAFF.

This chain links TRBV11-1 with TRBJ2-1, with 13 bases lining up with TRBD2. The CDR3 length is 16 residues. V shed 3 bases and J 8 bases; nucleotides not matched to a gene: 7. Looked up from germline, CDR1 is SGHAT and CDR2 is FQDESV (reference sequence). The CDR3 DNA follows: TGTGCCAGCAGCTTGGGACTAGCGGGACCCTTCGATGAGCAGTTCTTC. Protein: CASSLGLAGPFDEQFF.

The V and J genes are TRBV28 and TRBJ1-2; the match to TRBD1 covers 8 bases. Losses at the gene ends were 7 bases for V and 2 bases for J; bases not matched to a gene: 9. CDR1 and CDR2 (germline): MDHEN, SYDVKM. The length of the CDR3 is 15 residues. CDR3 nucleotide sequence: TGTGCCAGCACCTTGGACCGGGACAGGAACTATGGCTACACCTTC. Translated: CASTLDRDRNYGYTF.

The chain carries TRBV10-3 and TRBJ1-2, with D possibly being TRBD1 (5 bases). CDR3 length: 14 residues. V lost 1 base and J lost 6, with 12 bases in between. From germline, CDR1 is ENHRY and CDR2 SYGVKD. Written as DNA, the CDR3 is TGTGCCATCAGTGAGTTAGGGCAGGGCCATGGCTACACCTTC. Protein sequence: CAISELGQGHGYTF.

The CDR3 region is CASSPLSGQGLPYEQYF. CDR3 sequence (DNA): TGTGCCAGCTCACCACTTTCCGGACAGGGCCTACCTTACGAGCAGTACTTC. The chain recombines TRBV18 with TRBJ2-7; TRBD1 agrees at 8 bases. J lost 4 bases, V lost 1 base, and 12 bases had no gene match. Germline CDR1 reads KGHSH; CDR2 reads LQKENI. There are 17 residues in the CDR3.

The chain recombines TRBV14 with TRBJ2-5, with D hard to call. CDR3 length: 14 amino acids. Trimming took 1 base from V and 7 from J, leaving 13 bases between them. Per the germline V gene, CDR1 is SGHDN and CDR2 is FVKESK. The CDR3: CASSQASVSLTQYF. The CDR3 bases are TGTGCCAGCAGCCAAGCATCAGTTTCCCTGACCCAGTACTTC.

This chain connects TRBV10-3 to TRBJ1-3, with D possibly being TRBD1 (6 bases). Germline values: CDR1 ENHRY, CDR2 SYGVKD. Trimming cost V 3 bases and J 0 bases, with 27 bases left between them. This CDR3 contains 21 residues. CDR3 sequence reads: CAISDHGAGVIIGTSGNTIYF. CDR3 in DNA: TGTGCCATCAGTGACCACGGGGCAGGGGTAATCATCGGGACCTCTGGAAACACCATATATTTT.

The chain recombines TRBV30 with TRBJ2-1, with D possibly TRBD1 on 5 matching bases. The germline V gene has CDR1 GTSNPN and CDR2 SVGIG (reference sequence). The germline V and J ends were trimmed by 0 bases and 6 bases, with 9 bases remaining between them. CDR3 length: 13 residues. The CDR3 spells CAWSVDTGNEQFF. In nucleotides, the CDR3 is TGTGCCTGGAGTGTAGACACAGGCAATGAGCAGTTCTTC.

The CDR3 nucleotides are TGTGCCAGCAGCCAACGGGACTCTGGAAACACCATATATTTT. This codes for CASSQRDSGNTIYF. V is TRBV6-2 or TRBV6-3 and J is TRBJ1-3, with unresolved D. The CDR3 is 14 residues long. Germline assignment: CDR1 MNHEY and CDR2 SVGEGT. Trimming cost V 6 bases and J 0 bases, with 9 bases left between them.